This TCR beta chain was recorded in a study of cytomegalovirus exposure and HLA in healthy donors. About this clone: What it binds is unknown.

Study-wide results and caveats: As was reported, the classifier diagnosed cytomegalovirus status with high specificity and sensitivity.

At collection, donors were nominally healthy, but unrecorded immune exposures were probable. Germline assignment: CDR1 MDHEN and CDR2 SYDVKM. V gave up 3 bases and J gave up 1 base, with 8 bases separating them. This CDR3 has 14 amino acids. Researchers ran the PCR with 60 Vbeta and 13 Jbeta primers. The protocol was immunoSEQ multiplex PCR, while the TCRdb copy is restricted to in-frame clones and leaves out a portion. This sample has 150,000 to 200,000 clones, with nearly 70% found just once. Sequenced input: PBMCs. The receptor's source is a man under 40 in good health and CMV-seropositive. The chain links TRBV28 to TRBJ2-3, with D unclear. Written as DNA, the CDR3 is TGTGCCAGCAGTTTTTACGGAGGCACAGATACGCAGTATTTT. Residues: CASSFYGGTDTQYF.